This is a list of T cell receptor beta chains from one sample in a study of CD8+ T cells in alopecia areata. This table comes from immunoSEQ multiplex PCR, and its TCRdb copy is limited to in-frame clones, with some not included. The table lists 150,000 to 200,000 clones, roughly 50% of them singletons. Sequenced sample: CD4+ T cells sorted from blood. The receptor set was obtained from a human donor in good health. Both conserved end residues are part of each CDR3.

CASRDASVPYNEQFF TRBV25-1
CASSEALGRDTQYF TRBV2
CASGFGGTETQYF TRBV25-1
CASSVTGKMGTEAFF TRBV9
CAWSVSLRQRYGYTF TRBV30
CASKTTPTDTQYF TRBV5-1
CASSPSGGGDTQYF TRBV6-5
CASSPWGPRPQHF TRBV28
CASSFTSGIGEQFF TRBV28
CSVDRDTRTYEQYF TRBV29-1
CSAGQMNTEAFF TRBV29-1
CASSPRLGAEAFF TRBV7-9
CASSLDGANVLTF TRBV28
CSVAGDRGVAFF TRBV29-1
CSVAGGETQYF TRBV29-1
CASSGWTGRNEKLFF TRBV9
CASSSGTSGDYEQYF TRBV7-9
CSVVGQGPGNTIYF TRBV29-1
CASSPRLERGELFF TRBV13
CASSTQGTGELFF TRBV5-1
CASSTNRVVVMNTEAFF TRBV28
CSVGTGYNQPQHF TRBV29-1
CSVLYRDRGYF TRBV29-1
CASSPILADRSNEKLFF TRBV4-1
CASSENGTCSYEQYF TRBV25-1
CAIRAGVANEKLFF TRBV10-3
CATSIRTGNLRLNYGYTF TRBV15
CASSLLPPSGLAGEGETQYF TRBV5-1
CASSLDNRGDTQYF TRBV7-2
CASSPEGVQPQHF TRBV5-1
CASSLVETQYF TRBV5-1
CASSGTGRIEQFF TRBV5-4
CAWTSSRWVTEAFF TRBV30
CSVEDLPGSEETQYF TRBV29-1
CASSYSTLAGVYNEQFF TRBV2
CASAYSRERNQPQHF TRBV27
CASSKDRGRRTFF TRBV6-7
CACNRAMTDTQYF TRBV7-9
CASSPHSYEQYF TRBV18
CASSLSGSSYNEQFF TRBV4-1
CSVEDPGTVETQYF TRBV29-1
CASSQGRGIGETQYF TRBV4-2
CASRTGGLETQYF TRBV25-1
CASSYSGETQYF TRBV6-5
CASSSGDPQETQYF TRBV5-1
CASSRGRYSYEQYF TRBV5-6
CASSYSSSGTGDTQYF TRBV6-6
CASSPGTGAFVETQYF TRBV5-1
CSATQTSYEQYF TRBV29-1
CASSLALNTEAFF TRBV5-4
CASSFSQGSNEKLFF TRBV11-2
CAWSRGNSYNEQFF TRBV30
CASSLGWAGELFF TRBV7-2
CASSLVLASYEQYF TRBV7-2
CSVEKSEAFF TRBV29-1
CASSHPRTGGTSRGGANVLTF TRBV4-1
CASSLSIANEKLFF TRBV27